The entry below describes one T cell receptor (beta chain). This clonotype has at least ten counts. Its specific antigen is unknown. Base qualities are not recorded, but no much larger clone differs from it by a single base. The sample originates from a study of low-dose radiotherapy and immunotherapy resistance in tumors (dated by TCRdb to the early 2020s). Background for the entire study: In Cohort 1, each fraction delivered 0.5 Gy every 2 weeks, and the prescribed total PTV dose was 6.5 Gy. For Cohort 2, the dose was 1 Gy per fraction given every two weeks, adding up to 13 Gy in total across 26 weeks. Nivolumab was administered intravenously as a 240 mg flat dose every two weeks, and ipilimumab was administered intravenously at 1 mg/kg every six weeks. Every two weeks, patients got intravenous cyclophosphamide at 200 mg/m2, given one day ahead of each radiation and immunotherapy administration. Patients took aspirin 300 mg orally once daily for four cycles, starting on cycle 1 day 1. No randomization into treatment groups was done for the people taking part in the trial. The translational analysis covered eight patients: three from the first dose cohort and the first five from the second dose cohort.

TCRdb lists the instrument as Illumina HiSeq 2500. Superscript III and a set of TRAV- and TRBV-specific primers were used to synthesize first-strand cDNA, so that both TCRalpha and TCRbeta chains were covered. A roughly 20-cycle PCR with Phusion amplified the TCRs, pairing a constant-region primer with the adapter that was attached to the V primers. Amplification of the isolated mRNA was done with the MessageAmp II aRNA Amplification Kit, which involved an approximately 16-hour in vitro transcription at 37 degrees C. mRNA for TCR sequencing was isolated with the Dynabeads mRNA DIRECT Purification Kit. Indexed Illumina adapters were added in a second Phusion PCR of around 27 cycles, and the PCR products were purified with AMPure XP beads. As for the original processing: Using custom Perl scripts, TCR sequences that encoded the same protein were pooled, out-of-frame sequences were dropped, and the abundance of each clonotype was calculated. TCR sequences supported by only a single read were excluded from analysis. The metrics used to describe the repertoires included Shannon entropy, Gini index, clonality, richness, and the frequency of TCRs shared between repertoires. Through fastp at Q25 and MiXCR, TCRdb rebuilt clones from the public reads, retaining in-frame beta chains. Duplicate CDR3 protein sequences are folded into a single record with the most common DNA and genes. TCRdb assigned the V and J calls; the authors' analysis was not used. This sample holds roughly 100,000 distinct CDR3 sequences; more than 20% were observed only once. The biggest ten clones account for 4.1% of the sample.

The time point label, read with the paper, signifies: after trial treatment. Per the publication, the treatment or condition label means: LDRT plus nivolumab, ipilimumab, low-dose cyclophosphamide and aspirin (RACIN trial). The donors took part in RACIN, a single-arm, phase I, dose-escalation trial that combined nivolumab, ipilimumab, aspirin, low-dose cyclophosphamide and low-dose radiotherapy. Patients with advanced, TIL-negative solid tumors were considered eligible. CDR1 is given as MNHEY and CDR2 as SVGEGT, both from the germline V gene. V is cut by 6 bases and J by 5 bases, and the space between the germline ends is 20 bases. The CDR3, cysteine through phenylalanine, is 15 amino acids long. The DNA shown is the 45-base CDR3, in frame from base 1.

The receptor chain draws on TRBV6-2 or TRBV6-3 and TRBJ2-7, with no D gene named confidently. This TCR was recovered from a male donor with prostate cancer. The specimen was PBMCs, collected after low-dose radiotherapy plus immunotherapy. CDR3 loop: CASRSKKIKVDEQYF. The nucleotide sequence reads as follows: TGTGCCAGCAGATCTAAAAAAATCAAAGTGGACGAGCAGTACTTC.